The T cell receptor (beta chain) described here comes from a study of blood T cell repertoires in COVID-19. Study information: Donors in the United States, Italy and Spain gave samples during acute or convalescent COVID-19. Sources were T cells, B-cell-depleted T cells, or PBMCs; the material itself was cDNA or gDNA.

The germline CDR1 and CDR2 sequences are MNHNS and SASEGT. The CDR3 consists of 16 residues. Regarding this clone: One junction end does not reproduce the germline sequence, and a read error may be involved.

As handled by the study authors: Amplification from reference gene primers served as the basis for estimated nucleated cell counts. The protocol was immunoSEQ multiplex PCR, while the TCRdb copy is restricted to in-frame clones and leaves out a portion. That table supplies the V and J calls and clone size; D and trimming were determined from the DNA. This table holds about 170,000 clones, about 80% found once. This TCR was sampled from a human donor with acute or convalescent COVID-19. The donor label of this sample is uncertain. The chain is built from TRBV6-1 and TRBJ2-5; 8 bases map to TRBD1. The sample consisted of peripheral blood. The CDR3 DNA is TGTGCCAGCAGAGAAGATCGGACAGGGAATCTAGAGACCCAGTACTTC. Translation gives CASREDRTGNLETQYF.